The clone carrying this TCR beta chain has ten or more counts. Its antigen is not identified. The CDR3 runs 12 residues. Trimming cost V 10 bases and J 5 bases; bases outside gene matches: 2. Germline CDR1 MDHEN, CDR2 SYDVKM. These data are taken from a study of T-cell memory formation after mild COVID-19. Points from the study as a whole: Clones shrinking from day 15 to 85 showed even CD4/CD8 mixes; later expanders tilted CD4+.

TCRdb passed the 5' RACE reads through MiXCR, listing each CDR3 protein once. The sample shows some 290,000 distinct CDR3 sequences, about 17% of them seen only once. This clonotype was sampled from a man between 18 and 29 years old who had mild COVID-19 (a few samples of this study predate the infection). Cell type and time point are not known. Sequencing was carried out using PBMCs or a T cell subset sorted from them (not recorded which). This chain uses TRBV28 with TRBJ1-4; 9 bases are a match to TRBD1. As DNA, the CDR3 is TGTGCCACACAGGGGGCGAATGAAAAACTGTTTTTT. Its protein product is CATQGANEKLFF.